This T cell receptor (beta chain) was documented in a study of technical replicates of blood from a few donors. The repertoire was sequenced with immunoSEQ multiplex PCR; TCRdb's copy has only in-frame clones and lacks some. The sample gives tens of thousands of clones, around 97% of which show up once; around 0.18% is in the top ten. The CDR3 runs 15 residues. The ends lost 6 bases at V and 1 base at J; junction bases unmatched: 5. The germline CDR1 and CDR2 sequences are MNHEY and SMNVEV (reference sequence). V usage is TRBV27 and J usage is TRBJ2-1, with 8 bases that match TRBD1. Sequences were obtained from T cells isolated from PBMCs. This TCR was recovered from a human donor in good health. CDR3 amino acids: CASSFRQGSYNEQFF. The CDR3 coding sequence is TGTGCCAGCAGCTTTCGACAGGGGTCCTACAATGAGCAGTTCTTC.